This TCR beta chain was identified in a study of blood T cell repertoires in COVID-19. Study-level background: Acute and convalescent COVID-19 samples came from the United States, Italy and Spain. PBMCs, B-cell-depleted T cells, or T cells were the source of the cDNA or gDNA that made up the material.

The CDR3 spans 17 residues. V lost 5 bases to trimming and J lost 0 bases; unmatched junction nucleotides: 10. Germline CDR1 is MDHEN and CDR2 is SYDVKM. The authors' processing: Reference gene primers were amplified, and this amplification served to estimate nucleated cell counts. Clones were read by immunoSEQ multiplex PCR, and TCRdb kept only the in-frame ones, dropping some. From that table come the V and J calls and clone size; the DNA was used to work out D and trimming. Found here are about 140,000 clones, roughly four fifths of them singletons; the top ten hold 9% to 10%. This chain connects TRBV28 to TRBJ1-5; 7 nucleotides match TRBD1. The TCR originated in a woman between 45 and 65 years old with active or convalescent COVID-19. The material sequenced was peripheral blood. CDR3 in amino acids: CASSPPRGLYSNQPQHF. CDR3 sequence (DNA): TGTGCCAGCAGTCCCCCGAGGGGGCTTTATAGCAATCAGCCCCAGCATTTT.